The rows below give T cell receptor beta chains drawn from one sample of a study of T cells in Graves' hyperthyroidism and ophthalmopathy. One entry per CDR3 protein, called by TCRdb with MiXCR from the multiplex PCR reads. The sample consists of 300,000 or so distinct CDR3 sequences, approximately 16% of them appearing once. The sample consisted of blood. Source of these receptors: a man under 40 with Graves' hyperthyroidism. Each CDR3 is given with its conserved first and last residue. The D gene is left open where the match is weak. Where a row states a size, it is once, few, many or the class of an expanded clone; other rows omit it.

CDR3aa,CDR3nt,d_gene,v_gene,j_gene,abundance
CASSSPRLVSTGELFF,TGTGCCAGCAGTTCGCCAAGACTAGTTAGCACCGGGGAGCTGTTTTTT,.,TRBV6-5,TRBJ2-2,.
CSARGPGLTLYEQYF,TGCAGTGCTAGAGGACCGGGACTAACCCTATACGAGCAGTACTTC,TRBD2,TRBV20-1,TRBJ2-7,few
CSVNPIVTEAFF,TGCAGCGTTAATCCCATTGTGACTGAAGCTTTCTTT,.,TRBV29-1,TRBJ1-1,.
CASAPRGTDPYQPQHF,TGTGCCAGTGCCCCGCGGGGGACAGACCCTTATCAGCCCCAGCATTTT,TRBD1,TRBV19,TRBJ1-5,few
CSARDGGQRNEKLFF,TGCAGTGCTAGAGATGGGGGACAGCGTAATGAAAAACTGTTTTTT,TRBD1,TRBV20-1,TRBJ1-4,few
CASAPAREPSDTQYF,TGTGCCAGCGCCCCCGCGCGGGAGCCTTCAGATACGCAGTATTTT,TRBD2,TRBV7-2,TRBJ2-3,many
CASSPSSGQMNTEAFF,TGTGCCAGCTCACCGTCATCTGGACAGATGAACACTGAAGCTTTCTTT,.,TRBV18,TRBJ1-1,once
CASSFRMDTQYF,TGTGCCAGCAGTTTTAGGATGGATACGCAGTATTTT,.,TRBV12-3/TRBV12-4,TRBJ2-3,many
CASAGLAGGYNEQFF,TGTGCCAGCGCAGGACTAGCGGGAGGGTACAATGAGCAGTTCTTC,TRBD2,TRBV6-2/TRBV6-3,TRBJ2-1,many
CASSYGGVVETQYF,TGTGCCAGCAGTTACGGGGGGGTCGTAGAGACCCAGTACTTC,TRBD2,TRBV6-6,TRBJ2-5,few
CASSYAGANEQFF,TGTGCCAGCAGCTACGCAGGAGCGAATGAGCAGTTCTTC,.,TRBV7-3,TRBJ2-1,many
CASSSPGPQHF,TGTGCCAGCAGCTCCCCGGGGCCCCAGCATTTT,.,TRBV7-2,TRBJ1-5,.
CASSLSGPTTEAFF,TGCGCCAGCAGCTTGTCAGGCCCAACCACTGAAGCTTTCTTT,.,TRBV5-1,TRBJ1-1,few
CASSSLRANTGELFF,TGTGCCAGCAGCTCCCTCAGAGCGAACACCGGGGAGCTGTTTTTT,.,TRBV9,TRBJ2-2,.
CASIAGPGHYNEQFF,TGTGCCAGCATAGCTGGCCCGGGTCACTACAATGAGCAGTTCTTC,.,TRBV6-1,TRBJ2-1,few
CASSESQSHQPQHF,TGTGCCAGCTCGGAAAGTCAGTCCCATCAGCCCCAGCATTTT,.,TRBV2,TRBJ1-5,few
CASRPGTGGLYEQYF,TGTGCCAGCAGGCCCGGGACAGGGGGCTTATACGAGCAGTACTTC,TRBD1,TRBV28,TRBJ2-7,many
CASSLDRSQPQHF,TGTGCCAGCAGCCTGGACAGGTCCCAGCCCCAGCATTTT,TRBD1,TRBV4-2,TRBJ1-5,few
CASSSAATGDTDTQYF,TGTGCCAGCAGCTCGGCCGCTACAGGCGACACAGATACGCAGTATTTT,.,TRBV7-6,TRBJ2-3,many
CATSDSYRGEDEQFF,TGTGCCACCAGTGATTCTTACAGGGGGGAGGATGAGCAGTTCTTC,TRBD1,TRBV24-1,TRBJ2-1,.